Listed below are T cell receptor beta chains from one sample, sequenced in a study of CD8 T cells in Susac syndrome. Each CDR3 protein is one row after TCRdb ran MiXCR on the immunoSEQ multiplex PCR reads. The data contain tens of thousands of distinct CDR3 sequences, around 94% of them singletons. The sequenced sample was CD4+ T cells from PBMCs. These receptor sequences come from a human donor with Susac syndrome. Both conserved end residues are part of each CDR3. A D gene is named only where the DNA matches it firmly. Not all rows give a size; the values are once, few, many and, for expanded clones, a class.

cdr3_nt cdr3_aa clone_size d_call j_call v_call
TGTGCCAGCAGCCGGGACAGCACAGATACGCAGTATTTT CASSRDSTDTQYF - - TRBJ2-3 TRBV2
TGTGCCAGCAGTGAAGCGCGCGAGCTGTTTTTT CASSEARELFF once - TRBJ2-2 TRBV2
TGTGCCAGCAGCTTAGCCCGGACTCAGCCCCAGCATTTT CASSLARTQPQHF - - TRBJ1-5 TRBV11-2
TGTGCCAGCATCAGGGCCTCTAGCACAGATACGCAGTATTTT CASIRASSTDTQYF - - TRBJ2-3 TRBV6-1
TGTGCCAGCAGCTTAATGGGGCGCCGGACCGGGGAGCTGTTTTTT CASSLMGRRTGELFF - - TRBJ2-2 TRBV11-2
- CTSSQVGGGAHYTQYF - - TRBJ2-3 TRBV1
TGTGCCAGCAGGGGTGTTCGACAGGGTGGGGCGGGCGGCTACACCTTC CASRGVRQGGAGGYTF - TRBD1 TRBJ1-2 TRBV25-1
TGTGCCAGCAGCCAACGGACGGGGAATGAAAAACTGTTTTTT CASSQRTGNEKLFF - - TRBJ1-4 TRBV4-2
TGTGCCAGCAGCTTAAGGGGGGTTGGAGAGACCCAGTACTTC CASSLRGVGETQYF - - TRBJ2-5 TRBV7-3
TGTGCCTGGAGTAGGGGGGGACAGGGGTACGAGCAGTACTTC CAWSRGGQGYEQYF - TRBD1 TRBJ2-7 TRBV30
TGCAGTGCTAATCCTGACGGGACCTACGAGCAGTACTTC CSANPDGTYEQYF - - TRBJ2-7 TRBV20-1
TGTGCCAGCAGCTTAGGGCAGGCCGGGGGAAGCTACGAGCAGTACTTC CASSLGQAGGSYEQYF - - TRBJ2-7 TRBV7-9
TGTGCCAGCTCACCAACATCTGGGACGGCTAGCGAGCAGTACTTC CASSPTSGTASEQYF - - TRBJ2-7 TRBV18
TGTGCCTGGGCGACTAGCGGGTCTGGGGAGACCCAGTACTTC CAWATSGSGETQYF - TRBD2 TRBJ2-5 TRBV30
TGTGCCAGCAGCTTGCCGGGGGGCACTGAAGCTTTCTTT CASSLPGGTEAFF - - TRBJ1-1 TRBV7-9
TGCAGTGCAACGACAGTTGAAGCTTTCTTT CSATTVEAFF - - TRBJ1-1 TRBV20-1
TGCAGCGCCTCGAGCTTCGACAGTGCAAATGAGCAGTTCTTC CSASSFDSANEQFF - - TRBJ2-1 TRBV29-1
TGCGCCAGCAGCTTGCTCAGCACAGATACGCAGTATTTT CASSLLSTDTQYF - - TRBJ2-3 TRBV5-1
TGTGCCTGGAGTGACTACAATGAGCAGTTCTTC CAWSDYNEQFF - - TRBJ2-1 TRBV30
TGTGCCTGGAGTAGACAGGGGCGTAACACTGAAGCTTTCTTT CAWSRQGRNTEAFF - TRBD1 TRBJ1-1 TRBV30
TGTGCCAGCAGCCGGGGACAGGCCTCCTACGAGCAGTACTTC CASSRGQASYEQYF - TRBD1 TRBJ2-7 TRBV6-5
TGTGCCAGCAAGACTACCTCCTACAATGAGCAGTTCTTC CASKTTSYNEQFF - - TRBJ2-1 TRBV2
TGTGCCAGCAGCTTAGCCATTAGCGGGGGGGCCGATTTGAAGACCCAGTACTTC CASSLAISGGADLKTQYF - TRBD2 TRBJ2-5 TRBV7-9
TGTGCCAGCTCACCACAAACGGGCTACACCTTC CASSPQTGYTF - - TRBJ1-2 TRBV18
TGTGCCTGGAGTTTACTAGCGGGGGCGTACGAGCAGTACTTC CAWSLLAGAYEQYF - TRBD2 TRBJ2-7 TRBV30
TGTGCCAGCACTTCCACACAGGGGTCGGGGCGAGAGACCCAGTACTTC CASTSTQGSGRETQYF - TRBD1 TRBJ2-5 TRBV27
TGTGCCAGCTCACCATGGGGGAAGAACGAGCAGTACTTC CASSPWGKNEQYF - - TRBJ2-7 TRBV18
TGTGCCACCAGTGATTGGCAGGGGTCTAGCACAGATACGCAGTATTTT CATSDWQGSSTDTQYF - - TRBJ2-3 TRBV24-1
TGCAGTTATCTGGACAGGGATGGATATGGCTACACCTTC CSYLDRDGYGYTF - TRBD1 TRBJ1-2 TRBV20-1
TGCAGTGCTATCCAGGCGTCAAACTATGGCTACACCTTC CSAIQASNYGYTF - - TRBJ1-2 TRBV20-1
TGTGCCAGCACTCCTCAGGGAATGAACGAGCAGTACTTC CASTPQGMNEQYF few - TRBJ2-7 TRBV6-1
TGTGCCAGCAGCCAAGGCGCGCAGGGCTCGGAGACCCAGTACTTC CASSQGAQGSETQYF - - TRBJ2-5 TRBV3-1
TGTGCCAGCAGCGTCCGGGACAGGGGAAACTATGGCTACACCTTC CASSVRDRGNYGYTF - TRBD1 TRBJ1-2 TRBV9
TGTGCCAGCAGCATCGATACAGGGGTTCCGTACTTC CASSIDTGVPYF - TRBD1 TRBJ2-7 TRBV7-9
TGCAGTGCCTACGGGACAGGGACCACGATCAAAAACATTCAGTACTTC CSAYGTGTTIKNIQYF - TRBD1 TRBJ2-4 TRBV20-1
TGTGCCAGCAGCCCTACGGGACTCTCCTACGAGCAGTACTTC CASSPTGLSYEQYF - - TRBJ2-7 TRBV9
TGTGCCAGCAGTTCCGACAGGGAACATGGCTACACCTTC CASSSDREHGYTF - TRBD1 TRBJ1-2 TRBV27
TGTGCCAGCAGTTTAAGCGGGGGAATCGCAGATACGCAGTATTTT CASSLSGGIADTQYF - TRBD2 TRBJ2-3 TRBV27
TGTGCCAGCCTGGGGGGGAACACCGGGGAGCTGTTTTTT CASLGGNTGELFF - - TRBJ2-2 TRBV12-3/TRBV12-4
TGTGCCACCAGCCGACCGGGCTCCCGACGGGAGCAGTTCTTC CATSRPGSRREQFF - - TRBJ2-1 TRBV15